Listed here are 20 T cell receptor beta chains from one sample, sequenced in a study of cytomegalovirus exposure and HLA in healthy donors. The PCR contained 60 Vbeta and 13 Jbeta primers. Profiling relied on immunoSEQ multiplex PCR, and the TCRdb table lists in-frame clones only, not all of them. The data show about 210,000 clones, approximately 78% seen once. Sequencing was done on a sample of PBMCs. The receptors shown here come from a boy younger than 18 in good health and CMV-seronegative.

The CDR3 here is CAWQKRAGSEAFF. CDR3 in DNA: TGTGCCTGGCAAAAGAGGGCGGGCAGTGAAGCTTTCTTT. This chain joins TRBV30 and TRBJ1-1; D remains unclear. Germline CDR1 GTSNPN, CDR2 SVGIG (reference sequence). Between the trimmed V and J ends, which lost 5 bases and 7 bases, there was a span of 17 bases. The CDR3 has 13 residues.

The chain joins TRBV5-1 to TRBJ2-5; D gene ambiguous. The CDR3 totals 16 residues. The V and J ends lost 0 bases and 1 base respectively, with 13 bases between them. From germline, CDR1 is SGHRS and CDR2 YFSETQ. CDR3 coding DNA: TGCGCCAGCAGCTTGGGAGCTTATTTAACCCAAGAGACCCAGTACTTC. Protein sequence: CASSLGAYLTQETQYF.

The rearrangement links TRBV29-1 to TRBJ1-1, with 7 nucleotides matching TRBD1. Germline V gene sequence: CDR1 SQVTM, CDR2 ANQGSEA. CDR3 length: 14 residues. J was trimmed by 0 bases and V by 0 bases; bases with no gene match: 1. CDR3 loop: CSVEEGGMNTEAFF. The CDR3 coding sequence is TGCAGCGTTGAAGAAGGGGGCATGAACACTGAAGCTTTCTTT.

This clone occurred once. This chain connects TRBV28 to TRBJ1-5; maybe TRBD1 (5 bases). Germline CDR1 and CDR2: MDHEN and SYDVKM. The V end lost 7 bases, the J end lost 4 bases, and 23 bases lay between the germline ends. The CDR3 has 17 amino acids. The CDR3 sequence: CASKEGLTGIGNQPQHF. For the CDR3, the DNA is TGTGCCAGCAAGGAGGGGTTGACGGGTATAGGGAATCAGCCCCAGCATTTT.

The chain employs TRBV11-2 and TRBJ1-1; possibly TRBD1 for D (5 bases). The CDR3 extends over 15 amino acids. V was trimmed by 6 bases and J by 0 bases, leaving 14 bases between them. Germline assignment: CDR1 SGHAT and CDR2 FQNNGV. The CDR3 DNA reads TGTGCCAGCAGGTCCGCCGGACACCTGAACACTGAAGCTTTCTTT. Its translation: CASRSAGHLNTEAFF.

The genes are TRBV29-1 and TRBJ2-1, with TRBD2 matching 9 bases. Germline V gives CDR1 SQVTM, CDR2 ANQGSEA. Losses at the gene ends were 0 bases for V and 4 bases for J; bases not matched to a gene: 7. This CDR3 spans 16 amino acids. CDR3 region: CSVEDRRLADYNEQFF. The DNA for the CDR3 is TGCAGCGTTGAAGATCGAAGACTAGCGGATTACAATGAGCAGTTCTTC.

CDR3 in amino acids: CASSSRRRYGYTF. The CDR3 DNA reads as TGTGCCAGCAGTTCCCGGCGGAGGTATGGCTACACCTTC. V usage is TRBV6-5 and J usage is TRBJ1-2; no clear D. V dropped 4 bases and J dropped 5 bases, with 11 bases sitting between them. Germline V CDR1 and CDR2: MNHEY, SVGAGI. This CDR3 is built from 13 residues.

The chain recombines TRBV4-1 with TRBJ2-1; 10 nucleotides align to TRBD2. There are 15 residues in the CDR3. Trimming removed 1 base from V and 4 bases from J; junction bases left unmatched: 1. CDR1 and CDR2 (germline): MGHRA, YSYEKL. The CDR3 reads CASSQVLAGYNEQFF. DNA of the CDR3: TGCGCCAGCAGCCAAGTACTAGCGGGGTACAATGAGCAGTTCTTC.

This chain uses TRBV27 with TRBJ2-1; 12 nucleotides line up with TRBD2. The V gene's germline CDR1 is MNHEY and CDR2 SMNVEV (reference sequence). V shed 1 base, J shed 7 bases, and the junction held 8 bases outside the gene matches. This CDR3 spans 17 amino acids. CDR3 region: CASSLFSPSGRENEQFF. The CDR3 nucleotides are TGTGCCAGCAGTTTATTCTCTCCTAGCGGGAGGGAAAATGAGCAGTTCTTC.

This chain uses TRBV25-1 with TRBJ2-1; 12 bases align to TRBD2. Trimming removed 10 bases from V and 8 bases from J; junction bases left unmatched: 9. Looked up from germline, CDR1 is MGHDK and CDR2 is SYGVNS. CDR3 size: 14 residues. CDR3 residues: CATSSGRAGDEQFF. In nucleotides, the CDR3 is TGTGCCACCTCTAGCGGGAGGGCCGGGGATGAGCAGTTCTTC.

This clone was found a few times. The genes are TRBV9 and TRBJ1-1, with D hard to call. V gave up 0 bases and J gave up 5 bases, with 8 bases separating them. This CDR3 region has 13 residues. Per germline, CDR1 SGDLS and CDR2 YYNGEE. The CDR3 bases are TGTGCCAGCAGCGTAGCTACGGGTACTGAAGCTTTCTTT. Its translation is CASSVATGTEAFF.

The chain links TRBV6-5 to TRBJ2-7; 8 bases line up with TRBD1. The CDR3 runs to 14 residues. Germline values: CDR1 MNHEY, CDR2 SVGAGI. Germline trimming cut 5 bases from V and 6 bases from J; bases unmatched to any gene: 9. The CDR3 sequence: CASSETGEDAEQYF. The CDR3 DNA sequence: TGTGCCAGCAGTGAGACAGGGGAAGATGCCGAGCAGTACTTC.

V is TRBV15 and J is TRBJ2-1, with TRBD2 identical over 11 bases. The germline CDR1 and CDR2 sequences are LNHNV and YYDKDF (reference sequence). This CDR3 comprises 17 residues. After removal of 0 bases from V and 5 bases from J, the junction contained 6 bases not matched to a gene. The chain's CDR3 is CATSREAGTSGNNEQFF. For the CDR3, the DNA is TGTGCCACCAGCAGAGAGGCTGGGACTAGCGGAAACAATGAGCAGTTCTTC.

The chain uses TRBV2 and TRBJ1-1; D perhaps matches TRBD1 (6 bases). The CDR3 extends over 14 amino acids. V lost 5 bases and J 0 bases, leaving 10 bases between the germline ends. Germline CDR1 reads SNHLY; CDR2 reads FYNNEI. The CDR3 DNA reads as TGTGCCAGCAGTAAGGACAGAATGAACACTGAAGCTTTCTTT. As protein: CASSKDRMNTEAFF. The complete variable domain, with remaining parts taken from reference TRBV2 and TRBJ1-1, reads EPEVTQTPSHQVTQMGQEVILRCVPISNHLYFYWYRQILGQKVEFLVSFYNNEISEKSEIFDDQFSVERPDGSNFTLKIRSTKLEDSAMYFCASSKDRMNTEAFFGQGTRLTVV.

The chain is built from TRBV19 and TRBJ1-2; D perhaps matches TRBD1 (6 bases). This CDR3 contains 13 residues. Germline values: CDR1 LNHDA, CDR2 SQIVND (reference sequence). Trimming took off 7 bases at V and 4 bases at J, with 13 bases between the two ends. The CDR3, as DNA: TGTGCCAGTACCATCGGACAGTTCTATGGCTACACCTTC. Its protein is CASTIGQFYGYTF.

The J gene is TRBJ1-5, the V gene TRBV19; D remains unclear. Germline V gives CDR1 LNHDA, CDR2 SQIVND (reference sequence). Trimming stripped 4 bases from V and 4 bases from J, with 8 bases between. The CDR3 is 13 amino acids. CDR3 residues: CASSTPMNQPQHF. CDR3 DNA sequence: TGTGCCAGTAGTACCCCCATGAATCAGCCCCAGCATTTT.

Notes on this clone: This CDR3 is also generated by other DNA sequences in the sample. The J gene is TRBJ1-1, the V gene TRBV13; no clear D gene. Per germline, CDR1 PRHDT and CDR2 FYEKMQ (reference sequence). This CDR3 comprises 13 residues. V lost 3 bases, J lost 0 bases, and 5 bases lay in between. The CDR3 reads CASSFSMNTEAFF. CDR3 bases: TGTGCCAGCAGCTTCAGTATGAACACTGAAGCTTTCTTT.

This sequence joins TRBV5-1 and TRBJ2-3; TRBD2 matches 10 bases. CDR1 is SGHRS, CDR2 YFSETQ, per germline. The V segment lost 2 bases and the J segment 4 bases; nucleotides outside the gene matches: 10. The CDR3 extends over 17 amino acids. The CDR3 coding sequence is TGCGCCAGCAGCTTTGGAAGTCTAGCGGGAGCGTCAGATACGCAGTATTTT. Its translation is CASSFGSLAGASDTQYF.

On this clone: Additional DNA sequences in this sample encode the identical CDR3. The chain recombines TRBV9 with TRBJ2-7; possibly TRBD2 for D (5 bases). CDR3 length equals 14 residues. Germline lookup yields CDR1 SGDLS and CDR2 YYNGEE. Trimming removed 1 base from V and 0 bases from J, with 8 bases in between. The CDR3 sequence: CASSVTGSSYEQYF. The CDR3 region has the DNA TGTGCCAGCAGCGTAACGGGGAGCTCCTACGAGCAGTACTTC.

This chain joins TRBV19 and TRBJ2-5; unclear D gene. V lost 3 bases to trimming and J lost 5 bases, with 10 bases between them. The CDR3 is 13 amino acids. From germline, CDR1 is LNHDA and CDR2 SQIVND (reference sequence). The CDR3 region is CASSITRRETQYF. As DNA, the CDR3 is TGTGCCAGTAGTATTACGCGCAGGGAGACCCAGTACTTC.